Sequencing of this T cell receptor beta chain was carried out in a study of cytomegalovirus exposure and HLA in healthy donors. PCR amplification relied on 60 Vbeta primers (plus 13 Jbeta primers). Sequenced by immunoSEQ multiplex PCR; TCRdb stores in-frame clones only, minus some. This sample yields fewer than 65,000 clones, of which 70% to 90% are seen a single time; approximately 1.5% belongs to the top ten. Study observations and caveats: CMV serostatus alone was available as immune exposure information. At a 0.05 false discovery rate, a later analysis found around 15,000 TCR beta sequences to be associated with HLA alleles. Common viral pathogens seemed, in a later analysis, to connect with several of the most significant clusters. Some public TCRs appeared in many individuals, while most sequences were rare.

CDR3 length equals 15 residues. Germline CDR1 MNHNY, CDR2 SVGAGI (reference sequence). V was cut by 6 bases and J by 0 bases, with 12 bases left in between. About this clone: Its target is unknown.

The sequenced material came from PBMCs. The sequence was obtained from a man aged 18 to 29 in good health and CMV-seronegative. This chain joins TRBV6-6 and TRBJ2-1; the D gene is possibly TRBD1 (5 bases). CDR3 DNA sequence: TGTGCCAGCAGGTCGAGACAGAGCTCCTACAATGAGCAGTTCTTC. Translating gives CASRSRQSSYNEQFF.